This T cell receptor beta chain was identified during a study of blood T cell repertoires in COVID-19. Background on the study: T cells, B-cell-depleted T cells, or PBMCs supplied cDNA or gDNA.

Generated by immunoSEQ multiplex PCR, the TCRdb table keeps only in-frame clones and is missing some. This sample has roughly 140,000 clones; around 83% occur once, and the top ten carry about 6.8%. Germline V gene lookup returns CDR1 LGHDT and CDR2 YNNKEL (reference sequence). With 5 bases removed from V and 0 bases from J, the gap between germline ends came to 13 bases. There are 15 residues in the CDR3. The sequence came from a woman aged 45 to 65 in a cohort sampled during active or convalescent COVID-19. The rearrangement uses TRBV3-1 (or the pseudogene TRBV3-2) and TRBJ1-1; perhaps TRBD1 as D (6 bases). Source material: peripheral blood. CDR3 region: CASSDQGSMNTEAFF. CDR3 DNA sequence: TGTGCCAGCAGCGACCAGGGGAGCATGAACACTGAAGCTTTCTTT.